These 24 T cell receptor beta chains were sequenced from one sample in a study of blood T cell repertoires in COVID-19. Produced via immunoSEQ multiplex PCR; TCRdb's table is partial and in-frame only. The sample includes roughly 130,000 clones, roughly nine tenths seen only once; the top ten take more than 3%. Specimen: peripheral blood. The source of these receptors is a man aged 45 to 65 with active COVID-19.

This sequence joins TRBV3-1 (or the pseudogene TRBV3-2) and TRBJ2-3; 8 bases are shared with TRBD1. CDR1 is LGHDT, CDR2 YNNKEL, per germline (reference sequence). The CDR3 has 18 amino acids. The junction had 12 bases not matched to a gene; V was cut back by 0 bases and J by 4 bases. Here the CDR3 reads CASSQEWYETGVADTQYF. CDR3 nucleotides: TGTGCCAGCAGCCAAGAATGGTACGAGACAGGGGTCGCAGATACGCAGTATTTT.

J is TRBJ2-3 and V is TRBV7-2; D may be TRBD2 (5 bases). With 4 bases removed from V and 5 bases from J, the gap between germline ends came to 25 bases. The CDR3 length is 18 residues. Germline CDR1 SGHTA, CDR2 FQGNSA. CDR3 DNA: TGTGCCAGCAGCTCCTTTCTCCTATTATTAGCGACGGGAGATACGCAGTATTTT. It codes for CASSSFLLLLATGDTQYF.

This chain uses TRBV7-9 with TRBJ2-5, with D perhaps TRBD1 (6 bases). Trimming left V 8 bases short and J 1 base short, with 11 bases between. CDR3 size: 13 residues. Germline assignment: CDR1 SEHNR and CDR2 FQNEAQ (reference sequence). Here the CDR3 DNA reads TGTGCCAGCTCAAGGGGGTCCCAAGAGACCCAGTACTTC. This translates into CASSRGSQETQYF.

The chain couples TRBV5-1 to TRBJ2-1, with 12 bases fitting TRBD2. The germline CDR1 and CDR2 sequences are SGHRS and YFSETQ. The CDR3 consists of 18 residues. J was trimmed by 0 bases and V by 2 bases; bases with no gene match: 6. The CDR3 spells CASSFGTSGLSSYNEQFF. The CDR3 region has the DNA TGCGCCAGCAGCTTTGGGACTAGCGGGCTGAGCTCCTACAATGAGCAGTTCTTC.

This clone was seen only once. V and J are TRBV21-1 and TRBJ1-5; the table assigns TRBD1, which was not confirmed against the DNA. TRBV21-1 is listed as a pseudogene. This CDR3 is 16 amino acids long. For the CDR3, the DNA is TGTGCCAGCAGCACCTTCTCGACAGGGGGAGGGCAGCCCCAGCATTTT. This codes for CASSTFSTGGGQPQHF.

The DNA of the CDR3 is TGTGCCAGCAGCGCTGACCGGAGGGAGGGCTACACCTTC. It yields the protein CASSADRREGYTF. This chain links TRBV9 with TRBJ1-2; D is uncertain. The CDR3 loop spans 13 amino acids. Trimming stripped 3 bases from V and 8 bases from J, with 14 bases between. Germline V gives CDR1 SGDLS, CDR2 YYNGEE.

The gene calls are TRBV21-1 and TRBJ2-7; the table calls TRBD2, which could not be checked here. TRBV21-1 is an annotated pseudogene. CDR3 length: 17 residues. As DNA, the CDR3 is TGTGCCAGCAGCAGACCGGGACTAGCGGGAGATCGCTACGAGCAGTACGTC. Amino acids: CASSRPGLAGDRYEQYV.

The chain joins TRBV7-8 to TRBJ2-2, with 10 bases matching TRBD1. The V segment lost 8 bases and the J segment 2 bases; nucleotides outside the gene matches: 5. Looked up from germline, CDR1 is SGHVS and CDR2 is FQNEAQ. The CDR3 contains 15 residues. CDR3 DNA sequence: TGTGCCAGCCAACGGACAGGGGGTAACACCGGGGAGCTGTTTTTT. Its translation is CASQRTGGNTGELFF.

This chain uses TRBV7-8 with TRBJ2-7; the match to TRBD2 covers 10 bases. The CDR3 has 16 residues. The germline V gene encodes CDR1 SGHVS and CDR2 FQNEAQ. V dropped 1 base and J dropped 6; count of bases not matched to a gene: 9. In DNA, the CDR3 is TGTGCCAGCAGCTTAGAAGCTAGCGGGAGACTCCCCGAGCAGTACGTC. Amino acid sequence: CASSLEASGRLPEQYV.

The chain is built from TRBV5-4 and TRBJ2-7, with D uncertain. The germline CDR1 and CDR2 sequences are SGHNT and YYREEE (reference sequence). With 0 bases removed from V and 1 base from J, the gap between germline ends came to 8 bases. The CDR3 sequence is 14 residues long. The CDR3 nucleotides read TGTGCCAGCAGCTTGGAACCCACTTCCTACGAGCAGTACTTC. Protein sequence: CASSLEPTSYEQYF. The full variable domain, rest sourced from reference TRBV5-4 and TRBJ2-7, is ETGVTQSPTHLIKTRGQQVTLRCSSQSGHNTVSWYQQALGQGPQFIFQYYREEENGRGNFPPRFSGLQFPNYSSELNVNALELDDSALYLCASSLEPTSYEQYFGPGTRLTVT.

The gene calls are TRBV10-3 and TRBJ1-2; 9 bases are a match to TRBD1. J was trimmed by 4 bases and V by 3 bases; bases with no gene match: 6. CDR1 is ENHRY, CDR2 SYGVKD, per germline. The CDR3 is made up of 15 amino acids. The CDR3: CAISDAGTGPYGYTF. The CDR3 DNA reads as TGTGCCATCAGTGACGCCGGGACAGGGCCCTATGGCTACACCTTC.

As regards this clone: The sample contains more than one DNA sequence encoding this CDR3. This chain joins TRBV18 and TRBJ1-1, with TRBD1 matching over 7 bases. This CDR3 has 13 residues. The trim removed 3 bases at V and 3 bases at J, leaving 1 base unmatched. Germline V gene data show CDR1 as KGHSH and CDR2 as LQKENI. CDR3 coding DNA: TGTGCCAGCTCACCCACAGGGGACACTGAAGCTTTCTTT. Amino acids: CASSPTGDTEAFF.

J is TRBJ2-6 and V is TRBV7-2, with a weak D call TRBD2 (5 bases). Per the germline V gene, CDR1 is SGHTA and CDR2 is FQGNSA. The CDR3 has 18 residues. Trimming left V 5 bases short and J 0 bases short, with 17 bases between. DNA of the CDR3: TGTGCCAGCAGCCCTGCCCGGACTCATAGCTCTGGGGCCAACGTCCTGACTTTC. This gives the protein CASSPARTHSSGANVLTF. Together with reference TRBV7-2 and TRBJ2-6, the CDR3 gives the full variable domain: GAGVSQSPSNKVTEKGKDVELRCDPISGHTALYWYRQSLGQGLEFLIYFQGNSAPDKSGLPSDRFSAERTGGSVSTLTIQRTQQEDSAVYLCASSPARTHSSGANVLTFGAGSRLTVL.

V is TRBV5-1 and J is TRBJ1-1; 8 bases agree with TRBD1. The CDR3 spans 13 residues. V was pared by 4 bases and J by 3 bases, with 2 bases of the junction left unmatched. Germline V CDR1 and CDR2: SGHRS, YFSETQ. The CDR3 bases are TGCGCCAGCAGCCCGGGACAGGACACTGAAGCTTTCTTT. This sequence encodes CASSPGQDTEAFF.

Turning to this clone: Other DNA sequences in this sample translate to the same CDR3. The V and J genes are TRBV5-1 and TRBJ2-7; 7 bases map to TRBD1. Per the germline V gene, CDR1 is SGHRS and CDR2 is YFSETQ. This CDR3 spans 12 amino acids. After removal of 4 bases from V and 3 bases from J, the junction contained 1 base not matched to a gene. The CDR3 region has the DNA TGCGCCAGCAGCCGGGACAGCTACGAGCAGTACTTC. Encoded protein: CASSRDSYEQYF.

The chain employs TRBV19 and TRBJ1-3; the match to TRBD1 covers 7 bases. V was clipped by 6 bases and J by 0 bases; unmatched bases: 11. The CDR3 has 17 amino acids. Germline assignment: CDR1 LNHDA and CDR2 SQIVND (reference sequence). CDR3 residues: CASSTPRDSDSGNTIYF. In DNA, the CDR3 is TGTGCCAGTAGCACCCCACGGGACAGCGACTCTGGAAACACCATATATTTT.

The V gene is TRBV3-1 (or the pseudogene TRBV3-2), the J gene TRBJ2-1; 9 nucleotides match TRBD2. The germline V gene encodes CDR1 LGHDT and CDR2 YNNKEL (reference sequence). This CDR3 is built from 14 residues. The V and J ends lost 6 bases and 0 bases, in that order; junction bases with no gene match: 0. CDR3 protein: CASSSGGSYNEQFF. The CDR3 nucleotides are TGTGCCAGCAGTAGCGGGGGCTCCTACAATGAGCAGTTCTTC.

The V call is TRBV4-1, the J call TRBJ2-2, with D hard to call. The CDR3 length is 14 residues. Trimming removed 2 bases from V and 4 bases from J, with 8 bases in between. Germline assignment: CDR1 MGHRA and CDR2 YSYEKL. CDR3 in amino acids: CASSQLEGTGELFF. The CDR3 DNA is TGCGCCAGCAGCCAACTAGAAGGCACCGGGGAGCTGTTTTTT.

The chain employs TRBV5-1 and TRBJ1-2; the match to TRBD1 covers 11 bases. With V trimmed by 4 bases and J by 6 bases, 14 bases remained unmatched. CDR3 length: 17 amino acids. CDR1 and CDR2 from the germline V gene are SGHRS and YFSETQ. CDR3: CASSIGQGALLGNGYTF. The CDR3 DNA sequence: TGCGCCAGCAGCATTGGACAGGGGGCCCTCCTCGGGAATGGCTACACCTTC.

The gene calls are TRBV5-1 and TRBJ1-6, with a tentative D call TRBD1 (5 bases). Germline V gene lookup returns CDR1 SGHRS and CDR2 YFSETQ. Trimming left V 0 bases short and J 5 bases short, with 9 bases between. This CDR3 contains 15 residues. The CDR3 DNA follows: TGCGCCAGCAGCTTGGAGGGGCAGAATAATTCACCCCTCCACTTT. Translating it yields CASSLEGQNNSPLHF.

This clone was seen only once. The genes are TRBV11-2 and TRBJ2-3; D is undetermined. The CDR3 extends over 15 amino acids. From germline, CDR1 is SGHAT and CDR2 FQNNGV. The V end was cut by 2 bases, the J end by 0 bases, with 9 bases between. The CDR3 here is CASSLIQTSTDTQYF. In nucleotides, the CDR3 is TGTGCCAGCAGCTTAATCCAGACTAGCACAGATACGCAGTATTTT.

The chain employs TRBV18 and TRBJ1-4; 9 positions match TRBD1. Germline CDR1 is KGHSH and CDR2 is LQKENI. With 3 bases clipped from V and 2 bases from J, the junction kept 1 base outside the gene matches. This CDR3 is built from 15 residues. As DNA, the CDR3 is TGTGCCAGCTCACCCGGGACAGGGACTAATGAAAAACTGTTTTTT. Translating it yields CASSPGTGTNEKLFF.

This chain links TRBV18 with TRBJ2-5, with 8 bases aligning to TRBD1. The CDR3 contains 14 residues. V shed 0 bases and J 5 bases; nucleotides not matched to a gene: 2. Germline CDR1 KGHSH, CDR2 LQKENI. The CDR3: CASSPPTGAETQYF. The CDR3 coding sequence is TGTGCCAGCTCACCACCGACAGGGGCCGAGACCCAGTACTTC.

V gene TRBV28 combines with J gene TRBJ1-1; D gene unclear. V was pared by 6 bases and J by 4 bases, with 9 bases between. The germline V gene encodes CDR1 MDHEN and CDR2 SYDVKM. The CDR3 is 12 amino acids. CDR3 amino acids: CASRSGPTEAFF. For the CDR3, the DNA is TGTGCCAGCAGAAGTGGGCCCACTGAAGCTTTCTTT.